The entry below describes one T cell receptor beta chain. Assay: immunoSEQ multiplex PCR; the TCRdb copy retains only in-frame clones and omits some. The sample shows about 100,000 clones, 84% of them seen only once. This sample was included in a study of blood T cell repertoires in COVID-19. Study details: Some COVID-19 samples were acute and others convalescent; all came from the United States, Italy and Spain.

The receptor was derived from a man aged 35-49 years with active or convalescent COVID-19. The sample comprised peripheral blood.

CDR3 nucleotides: TGTGCCAGCAGCCAGGGACTAGCCTACAATGAGCAGTTCTTC. As protein: CASSQGLAYNEQFF. V is TRBV7-3 and J is TRBJ2-1; 8 nucleotides line up with TRBD2. Germline V gene data show CDR1 as SGHTA and CDR2 as FQGTGA. The CDR3 totals 14 residues. Losses at the gene ends were 5 bases for V and 2 bases for J; bases not matched to a gene: 2.